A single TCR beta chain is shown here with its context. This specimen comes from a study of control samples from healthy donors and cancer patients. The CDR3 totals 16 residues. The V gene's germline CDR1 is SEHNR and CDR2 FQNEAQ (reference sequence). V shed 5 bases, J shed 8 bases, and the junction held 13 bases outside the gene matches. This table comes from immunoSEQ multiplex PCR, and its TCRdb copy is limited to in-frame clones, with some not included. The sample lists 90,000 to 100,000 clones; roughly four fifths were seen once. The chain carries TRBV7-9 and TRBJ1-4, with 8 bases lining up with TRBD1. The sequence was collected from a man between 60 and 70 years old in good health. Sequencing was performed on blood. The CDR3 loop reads CASSRLSDRDPEKLFF. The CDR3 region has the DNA TGTGCCAGCAGCCGACTCTCGGACAGGGATCCGGAAAAACTGTTTTTT.